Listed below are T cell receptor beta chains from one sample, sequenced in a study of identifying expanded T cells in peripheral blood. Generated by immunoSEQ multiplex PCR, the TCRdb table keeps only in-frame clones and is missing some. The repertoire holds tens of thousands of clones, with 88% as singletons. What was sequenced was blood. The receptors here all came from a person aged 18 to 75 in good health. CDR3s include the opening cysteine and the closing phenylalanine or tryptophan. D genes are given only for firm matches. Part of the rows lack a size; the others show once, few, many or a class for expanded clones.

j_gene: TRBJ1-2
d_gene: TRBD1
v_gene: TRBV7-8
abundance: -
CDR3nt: TGTGCCAGCAGCCCTTGGACAGGGATCGTGCAGGGCTATGGCTACACCTTC
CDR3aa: CASSPWTGIVQGYGYTF

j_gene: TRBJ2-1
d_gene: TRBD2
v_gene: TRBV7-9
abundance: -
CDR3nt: TGTGCCAGCAGCTCGGGACTAGCGGTAAGCTCCTACAATGAGCAGTTCTTC
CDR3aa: CASSSGLAVSSYNEQFF

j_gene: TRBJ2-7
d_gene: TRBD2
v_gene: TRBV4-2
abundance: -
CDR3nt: TGTGCCAGCAGCCAAGATCAGGGGACTAGCGGGAGTGGCGAGCAGTACTTC
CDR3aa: CASSQDQGTSGSGEQYF

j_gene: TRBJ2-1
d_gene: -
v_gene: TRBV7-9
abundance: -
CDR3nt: TGTGCCAGCAGCTCGGAAAGTGAGCAGTTCTTC
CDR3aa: CASSSESEQFF

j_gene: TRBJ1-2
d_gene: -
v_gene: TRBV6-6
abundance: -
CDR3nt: TGTGCCAGCAGTCCCGCCCGAACCAGTAACTATGGCTACACCTTC
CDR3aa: CASSPARTSNYGYTF

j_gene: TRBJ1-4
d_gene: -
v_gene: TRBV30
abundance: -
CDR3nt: TGTGCCTGGAGTGTAGGCCTCCTCCGGCTCGATGAAAAACTGTTTTTT
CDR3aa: CAWSVGLLRLDEKLFF

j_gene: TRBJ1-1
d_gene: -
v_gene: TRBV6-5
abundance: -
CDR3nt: TGTGCCAGCAGTTACTCTACAGGGAACACTGAAGCTTTCTTT
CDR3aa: CASSYSTGNTEAFF

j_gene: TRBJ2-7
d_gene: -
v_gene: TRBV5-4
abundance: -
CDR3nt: TGTGCCAGCAGCTTGAGGGGGACTACCGTAGGCGAGCAGTACTTC
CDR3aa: CASSLRGTTVGEQYF

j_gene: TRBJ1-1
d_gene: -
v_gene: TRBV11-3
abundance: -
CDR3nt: TGTGCCAGCAGCTTAGATAACTACAGGGTGCGGAACACTGAAGCTTTCTTT
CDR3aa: CASSLDNYRVRNTEAFF

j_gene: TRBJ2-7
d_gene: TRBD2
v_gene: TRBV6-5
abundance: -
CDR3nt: TGTGCCAGCAGACTCGGACTAGCCCGGTGGTACGAGCAGTACTTC
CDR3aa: CASRLGLARWYEQYF

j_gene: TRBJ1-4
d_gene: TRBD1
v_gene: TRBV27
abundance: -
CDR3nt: TGTGCCAGCAGCACCGGGACAGGGTGGGTTCGGGATGAAAAACTGTTTTTT
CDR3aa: CASSTGTGWVRDEKLFF

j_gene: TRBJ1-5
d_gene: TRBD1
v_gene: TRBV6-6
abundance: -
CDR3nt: TGTGCCAGCAGGGGACAGAATAGCAATCAGCCCCAGCATTTT
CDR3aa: CASRGQNSNQPQHF

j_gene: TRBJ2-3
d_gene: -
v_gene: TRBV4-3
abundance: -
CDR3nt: TGCGCCAGCAGCCAGTCTCCGGGGGATACGCAGTATTTT
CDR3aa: CASSQSPGDTQYF

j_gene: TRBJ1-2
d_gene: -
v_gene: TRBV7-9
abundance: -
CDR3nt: TGTGCCAGCAGGGGGCCTAACTATGGCTACACCTTC
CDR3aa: CASRGPNYGYTF

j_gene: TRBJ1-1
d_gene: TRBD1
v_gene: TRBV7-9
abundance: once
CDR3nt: TGTGCCAGCAGCTTAGCCGGGACAGGGAACACTGAAGCTTTCTTT
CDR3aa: CASSLAGTGNTEAFF

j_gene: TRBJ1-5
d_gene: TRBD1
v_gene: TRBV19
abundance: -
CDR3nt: TGTGCCAGTAGTATTGCAGGGGGCACGGGTCAGCCCCAGCATTTT
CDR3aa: CASSIAGGTGQPQHF